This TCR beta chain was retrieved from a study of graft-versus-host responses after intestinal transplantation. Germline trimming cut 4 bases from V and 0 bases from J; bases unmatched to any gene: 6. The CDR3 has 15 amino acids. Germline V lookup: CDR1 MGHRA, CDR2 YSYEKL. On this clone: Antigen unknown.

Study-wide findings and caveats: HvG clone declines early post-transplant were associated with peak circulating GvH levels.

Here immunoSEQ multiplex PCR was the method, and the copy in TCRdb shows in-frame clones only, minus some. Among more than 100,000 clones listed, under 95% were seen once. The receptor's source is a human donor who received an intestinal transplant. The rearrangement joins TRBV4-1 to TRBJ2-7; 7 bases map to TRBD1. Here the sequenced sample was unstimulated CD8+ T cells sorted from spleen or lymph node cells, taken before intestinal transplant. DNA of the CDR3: TGCGCCAGCAGCCCGGGACAGCTACGCTCCTACGAGCAGTACTTC. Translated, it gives CASSPGQLRSYEQYF.